This is a list of T cell receptor beta chains from one sample in a study of blood T cells in healthy people across ages. Each CDR3 protein is one row after TCRdb ran MiXCR on the 5' RACE reads. Of 700,000 or so distinct CDR3 sequences listed, 40% to 45% are singletons. Input material: blood. The receptors come from a man older than 75 in good health. Each CDR3 is given with its conserved first and last residue. A D gene is named only where the DNA matches it firmly. Clone size is not always given. Where it is, it says once, few, many or a class for expanded clones.

abundance,d_gene,v_gene,j_gene,CDR3aa,CDR3nt
.,.,TRBV7-2,TRBJ2-1,CASSLAARERQETQFF,TGTGCCAGCAGCTTAGCGGCCAGGGAACGCCAAGAGACCCAGTTCTTC
few,.,TRBV11-2,TRBJ2-5,CASSVGSPETQYF,TGTGCCAGCAGCGTAGGCTCCCCAGAGACCCAGTACTTC
few,TRBD1,TRBV4-3,TRBJ1-2,CASSQEQGAGYGYTF,TGCGCCAGCAGCCAAGAACAGGGGGCGGGCTATGGCTACACCTTC
.,.,TRBV20-1,TRBJ2-7,CSAREGAQTFRGEQYF,TGCAGTGCTAGAGAAGGAGCACAAACATTCCGTGGTGAGCAGTACTTC
.,.,TRBV21-1,TRBJ2-3,CASSKSRPGQGETDTQYF,TGTGCCAGCAGCAAAAGTAGGCCGGGGCAGGGGGAAACAGATACGCAGTATTTT
.,.,TRBV6-6,TRBJ2-7,CASTMGGEQYF,TGTGCCAGCACCATGGGAGGCGAGCAGTACTTC
many,TRBD1,TRBV20-1,TRBJ1-2,CSATTGGAYYGYTF,TGCAGTGCTACGACAGGGGGCGCCTACTATGGCTACACCTTC
.,.,TRBV15,TRBJ1-6,CATRTDSYNSPLHF,TGTGCCACCAGGACCGACTCCTATAATTCACCCCTCCACTTT
few,TRBD2,TRBV4-3,TRBJ2-5,CASSLTGGQGETQYF,TGCGCCAGCAGCCTCACGGGGGGGCAAGGAGAGACCCAGTACTTC
few,.,TRBV7-2,TRBJ2-7,CASSLTGSGNYEQYF,TGTGCCAGCAGTCTAACAGGGAGCGGAAACTACGAGCAGTACTTC
.,.,TRBV4-2,TRBJ2-7,CASSRENGDEQYF,TGTGCCAGCAGCCGCGAGAACGGGGACGAGCAGTACTTC
.,TRBD1,TRBV11-2,TRBJ2-5,CASSLQGVQETQYF,TGTGCCAGCAGCTTACAGGGGGTGCAAGAGACCCAGTACTTC
many,.,TRBV6-6,TRBJ2-7,CASSGYQTVQYF,TGTGCCAGCAGCGGTTACCAGACCGTGCAGTACTTC
.,.,TRBV7-2,TRBJ2-5,CASSLGPEGETQYF,TGTGCCAGCAGCTTAGGCCCCGAGGGAGAGACCCAGTACTTC
.,.,TRBV6-1,TRBJ1-1,CASSEIGLMNTEAFF,TGTGCCAGCAGTGAAATCGGACTAATGAACACTGAAGCTTTCTTT
.,.,TRBV11-3,TRBJ2-1,CASSLGGAWNEQFF,TGTGCCAGCAGCTTAGGGGGGGCTTGGAATGAGCAGTTCTTC
few,.,TRBV5-1,TRBJ2-5,CASSLDPGTGETQYF,TGCGCCAGCAGCTTGGACCCGGGGACGGGGGAGACCCAGTACTTC
few,.,TRBV5-1,TRBJ1-2,CASSLAEVGSGLYGYTF,TGCGCCAGCAGCTTGGCCGAGGTTGGCTCGGGCCTCTATGGCTACACCTTC
.,.,TRBV9,TRBJ2-7,CASSVEARPAGINEQYF,TGTGCCAGCAGCGTAGAGGCCCGACCAGCTGGGATTAATGAGCAGTACTTC
.,TRBD1,TRBV20-1,TRBJ1-5,CSAREQTGGNQPQHF,TGCAGTGCTAGAGAGCAGACAGGGGGCAATCAGCCCCAGCATTTT
.,TRBD2,TRBV20-1,TRBJ2-5,CSARDPNSGRRETQYF,TGCAGTGCTAGAGATCCGAATAGCGGGAGGAGAGAGACCCAGTACTTC
few,TRBD2,TRBV27,TRBJ2-5,CASSQSGVPETQYF,TGTGCCAGCAGCCAGAGCGGGGTCCCCGAGACCCAGTACTTC
.,.,TRBV20-1,TRBJ2-6,CSSKLRSAGANVLTF,TGCAGTTCGAAATTACGGAGCGCTGGGGCCAACGTCCTGACTTTC
.,.,TRBV6-5,TRBJ1-6,CASSFVLTGSPLHF,TGTGCCAGCAGTTTCGTCTTAACCGGTTCACCCCTCCACTTT
.,TRBD2,TRBV6-5,TRBJ2-7,CASNRGGLASEQYF,TGTGCCAGCAACCGTGGGGGACTAGCCTCCGAGCAGTACTTC
once,.,TRBV20-1,TRBJ2-7,CSTRGGGRQGKGSYEQYF,TGCAGTACTAGGGGGGGTGGAAGACAGGGAAAGGGCTCCTACGAGCAGTACTTC
.,.,TRBV11-3,TRBJ2-5,CASSEGSAYNEQYF,TGTGCCAGCAGTGAGGGAAGCGCCTACAATGAGCAGTACTTC
once,.,TRBV6-1,TRBJ2-1,CASSDFSEQFF,TGTGCCAGCAGTGATTTTAGTGAGCAGTTCTTC
.,.,TRBV20-1,TRBJ2-3,CSARYPTGTDTQYF,TGCAGTGCTAGGTATCCTACAGGCACAGATACGCAGTATTTT
.,.,TRBV7-2,TRBJ2-1,CASSSGPYGNEQFF,TGTGCCAGCAGCTCGGGACCCTATGGGAATGAGCAGTTCTTC
.,.,TRBV20-1,TRBJ2-7,CSARDLRASSYEQYF,TGCAGTGCTAGAGATCTCAGGGCTAGCTCCTACGAGCAGTACTTC
.,.,TRBV7-2,TRBJ2-7,CAGSLRQSYEQYF,TGTGCCGGCAGCTTACGACAGTCCTACGAGCAGTACTTC
.,TRBD1,TRBV5-1,TRBJ1-1,CASSHTGGKAFF,TGCGCCAGCAGCCATACAGGGGGCAAGGCTTTCTTT
.,TRBD1,TRBV4-2,TRBJ1-2,CASSQRQGADYGYTF,TGTGCCAGCAGCCAACGACAGGGGGCCGACTATGGTTACACCTTC
few,.,TRBV20-1,TRBJ2-5,CSARRQQETQYF,TGCAGTGCTAGAAGGCAACAAGAGACCCAGTACTTC
.,TRBD2,TRBV7-6,TRBJ2-7,CASSVLAGGPGSEQYF,TGTGCCAGCAGCGTACTAGCGGGAGGGCCAGGGTCCGAGCAGTACTTC
.,.,TRBV21-1,TRBJ2-7,CASSKVDSGPTYEQYF,TGTGCCAGCAGCAAAGTAGACAGCGGACCAACCTACGAGCAGTACTTC
.,.,TRBV6-2/TRBV6-3,TRBJ2-1,CASMSQGDNEQFF,TGTGCCAGCATGTCCCAAGGAGATAATGAGCAGTTCTTC
.,.,TRBV18,TRBJ2-7,CASSPRKDRDYEQYF,TGTGCCAGCTCACCACGAAAAGATCGGGACTACGAGCAGTACTTC
.,.,TRBV27,TRBJ1-5,CASSLSVNQPQHF,TGTGCCAGCAGTTTAAGCGTGAATCAGCCCCAGCATTTT
.,.,TRBV4-2,TRBJ2-3,CASSQEGLRGSDTDTQYF,TGTGCCAGCAGCCAAGAAGGACTCCGGGGGTCGGACACAGATACGCAGTATTTT
.,TRBD1,TRBV10-1,TRBJ2-7,CARHRDRRTEQYF,TGCGCCAGACACCGGGACAGGCGTACCGAGCAGTACTTC
.,TRBD2,TRBV6-2/TRBV6-3,TRBJ2-3,CASSYSRLAVDTQYF,TGTGCCAGCAGTTACTCCAGACTAGCAGTAGATACGCAGTATTTT
.,TRBD1,TRBV4-2,TRBJ1-1,CASSQDTTGGTTEAFF,TGTGCCAGCAGCCAAGATACGACAGGGGGCACTACTGAAGCTTTCTTT
few,.,TRBV11-3,TRBJ2-1,CASSPGEGEQFF,TGTGCCAGCAGCCCGGGCGAGGGTGAGCAGTTCTTC
few,TRBD2,TRBV29-1,TRBJ2-2,CSATSGTGGELFF,TGCAGCGCTACTAGCGGGACGGGCGGGGAGCTGTTTTTT
few,.,TRBV7-2,TRBJ1-6,CASSLGGAGNSPLHF,TGTGCCAGCAGCTTAGGGGGGGCAGGGAATTCACCCCTCCACTTT
.,TRBD1,TRBV7-2,TRBJ2-7,CASSLAATGLSYEQYF,TGTGCCAGCAGCTTAGCGGCGACAGGGCTTTCCTACGAGCAGTACTTC
.,TRBD1,TRBV9,TRBJ2-7,CASSETGGEYEQYF,TGTGCCAGCAGCGAGACAGGGGGCGAATACGAGCAGTACTTC
many,.,TRBV5-1,TRBJ2-6,CASSLGRGTSGANVLTF,TGCGCCAGCAGCTTGGGCAGGGGAACCTCTGGGGCCAACGTCCTGACTTTC
.,TRBD1,TRBV20-1,TRBJ1-1,CSAYRQGAGTEAFF,TGCAGTGCTTACAGGCAGGGGGCTGGCACTGAAGCTTTCTTT
few,TRBD2,TRBV6-2/TRBV6-3,TRBJ2-1,CASSYSHTSGIGNEQFF,TGTGCCAGCAGTTACTCTCACACTAGCGGGATTGGCAATGAGCAGTTCTTC
.,.,TRBV6-5,TRBJ2-7,CASRLQPRENYEQYF,TGTGCCAGCAGGCTCCAACCAAGAGAGAACTACGAGCAGTACTTC
.,TRBD1,TRBV5-1,TRBJ1-1,CASRHRGIDTEAFF,TGCGCCAGCCGTCACAGGGGGATTGACACTGAAGCTTTCTTT
few,TRBD1,TRBV14,TRBJ2-7,CASSLYRDSREQYF,TGTGCCAGCAGCCTTTATAGGGACAGCCGCGAGCAGTACTTC
few,TRBD2,TRBV27,TRBJ2-5,CASSLSRLAGVGEQYF,TGTGCCAGCAGTTTATCGAGACTAGCGGGAGTGGGAGAGCAGTACTTC
.,.,TRBV7-2,TRBJ2-5,CASSSMEAQYF,TGTGCCAGCAGCTCAATGGAGGCCCAGTACTTC
.,.,TRBV25-1,TRBJ1-6,CASSEYLGSPLHF,TGTGCCAGCAGTGAATATTTAGGTTCACCCCTCCACTTT
few,TRBD2,TRBV11-3,TRBJ2-7,CASSSTSGGEQYF,TGTGCCAGCAGCTCTACTAGCGGGGGGGAGCAGTACTTC
.,.,TRBV5-1,TRBJ1-1,CASGGGRMNTEAFF,TGCGCCAGCGGGGGGGGGCGCATGAACACTGAAGCTTTCTTT